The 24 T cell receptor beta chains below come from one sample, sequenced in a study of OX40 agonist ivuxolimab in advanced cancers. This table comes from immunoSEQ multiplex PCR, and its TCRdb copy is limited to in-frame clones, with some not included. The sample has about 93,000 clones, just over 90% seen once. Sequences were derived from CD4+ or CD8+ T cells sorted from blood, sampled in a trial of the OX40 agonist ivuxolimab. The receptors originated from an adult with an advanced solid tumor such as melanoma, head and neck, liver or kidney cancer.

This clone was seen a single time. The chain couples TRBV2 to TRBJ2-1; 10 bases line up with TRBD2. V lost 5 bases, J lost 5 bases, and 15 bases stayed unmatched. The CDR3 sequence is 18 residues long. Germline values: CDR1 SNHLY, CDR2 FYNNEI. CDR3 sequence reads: CASSWSSILSGGNNEQFF. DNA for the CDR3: TGTGCCAGCAGTTGGTCCTCCATCCTTAGCGGGGGGAACAATGAGCAGTTCTTC.

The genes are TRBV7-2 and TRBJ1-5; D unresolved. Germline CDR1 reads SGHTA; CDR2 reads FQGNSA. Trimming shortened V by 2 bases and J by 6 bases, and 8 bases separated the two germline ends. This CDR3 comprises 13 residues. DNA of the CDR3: TGTGCCAGCAGCTTAAAGGTTGCTCAGCCCCAGCATTTT. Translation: CASSLKVAQPQHF.

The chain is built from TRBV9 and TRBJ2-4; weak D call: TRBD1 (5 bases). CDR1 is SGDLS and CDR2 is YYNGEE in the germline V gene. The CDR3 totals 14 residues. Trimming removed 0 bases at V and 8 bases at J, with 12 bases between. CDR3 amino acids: CASSVGGRDYIQYF. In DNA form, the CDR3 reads TGTGCCAGCAGCGTAGGGGGCAGGGATTACATTCAGTACTTC.

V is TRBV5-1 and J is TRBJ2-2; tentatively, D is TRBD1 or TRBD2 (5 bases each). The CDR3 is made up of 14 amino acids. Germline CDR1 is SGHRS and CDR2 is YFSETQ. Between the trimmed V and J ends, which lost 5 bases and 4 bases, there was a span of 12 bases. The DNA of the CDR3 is TGCGCCAGCAGGGAGGCAGGGAGCACCGGGGAGCTGTTTTTT. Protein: CASREAGSTGELFF.

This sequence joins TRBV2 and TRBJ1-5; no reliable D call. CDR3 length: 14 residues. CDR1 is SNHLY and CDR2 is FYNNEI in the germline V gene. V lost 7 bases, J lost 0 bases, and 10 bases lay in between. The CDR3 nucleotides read TGTGCCAGCACTTCGGGCCATAGCAATCAGCCCCAGCATTTT. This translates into CASTSGHSNQPQHF.

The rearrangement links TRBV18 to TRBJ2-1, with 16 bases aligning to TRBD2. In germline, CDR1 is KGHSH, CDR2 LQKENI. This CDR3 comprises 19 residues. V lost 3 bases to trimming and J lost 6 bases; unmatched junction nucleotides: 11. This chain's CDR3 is CASSPLPGTSGRDSNEQFF. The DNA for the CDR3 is TGTGCCAGCTCACCTCTACCCGGGACTAGCGGGAGGGACTCCAATGAGCAGTTCTTC.

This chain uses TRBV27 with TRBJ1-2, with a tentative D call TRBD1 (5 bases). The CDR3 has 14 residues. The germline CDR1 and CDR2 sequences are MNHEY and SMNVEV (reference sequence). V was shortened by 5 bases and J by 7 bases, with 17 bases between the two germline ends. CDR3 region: CASSRDADAGGYTF. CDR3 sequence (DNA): TGTGCCAGCAGTCGGGACGCCGATGCTGGTGGCTACACCTTC.

As DNA, the CDR3 is TGTGCCAGTAGTATTGACCCAGGGAAAAACATTCAGTACTTC. Translating it yields CASSIDPGKNIQYF. The rearrangement links TRBV19 to TRBJ2-4; D is perhaps TRBD1 (5 bases). Germline-derived CDR1 and CDR2 are LNHDA and SQIVND (reference sequence). This CDR3 is 14 amino acids long. V was cut by 3 bases and J by 4 bases, with 10 bases left in between.

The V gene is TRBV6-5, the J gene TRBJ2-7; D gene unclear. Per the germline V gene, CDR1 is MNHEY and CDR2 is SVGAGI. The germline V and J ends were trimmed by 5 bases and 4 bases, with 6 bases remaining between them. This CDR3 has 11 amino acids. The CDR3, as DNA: TGTGCCAGCAGTGGGTATTACGAGCAGTACTTC. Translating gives CASSGYYEQYF.

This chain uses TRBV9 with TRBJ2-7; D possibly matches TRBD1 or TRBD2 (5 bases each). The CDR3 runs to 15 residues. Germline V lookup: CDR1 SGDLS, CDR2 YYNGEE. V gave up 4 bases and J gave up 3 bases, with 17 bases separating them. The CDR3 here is CASSPAEGYFYEQYF. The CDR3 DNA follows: TGTGCCAGCAGCCCGGCAGAGGGGTACTTCTACGAGCAGTACTTC.

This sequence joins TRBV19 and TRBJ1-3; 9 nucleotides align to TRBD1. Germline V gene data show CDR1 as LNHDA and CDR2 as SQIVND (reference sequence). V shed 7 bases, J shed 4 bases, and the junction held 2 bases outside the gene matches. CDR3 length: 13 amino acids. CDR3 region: CASIGQGGNTIYF. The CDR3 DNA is TGTGCCAGTATCGGACAGGGGGGAAACACCATATATTTT.

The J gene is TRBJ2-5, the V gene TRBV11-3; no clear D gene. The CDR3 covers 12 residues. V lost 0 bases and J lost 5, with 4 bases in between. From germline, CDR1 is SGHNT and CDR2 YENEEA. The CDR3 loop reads CASSLDRETQYF. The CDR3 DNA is TGTGCCAGCAGCTTAGATCGGGAGACCCAGTACTTC.

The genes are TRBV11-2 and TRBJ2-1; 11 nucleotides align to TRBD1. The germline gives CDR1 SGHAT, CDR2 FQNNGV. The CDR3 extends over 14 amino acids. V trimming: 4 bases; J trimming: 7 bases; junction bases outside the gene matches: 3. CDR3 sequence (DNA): TGTGCCAGCAGCTCGGACAGGGGGCTTAATGAGCAGTTCTTC. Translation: CASSSDRGLNEQFF.

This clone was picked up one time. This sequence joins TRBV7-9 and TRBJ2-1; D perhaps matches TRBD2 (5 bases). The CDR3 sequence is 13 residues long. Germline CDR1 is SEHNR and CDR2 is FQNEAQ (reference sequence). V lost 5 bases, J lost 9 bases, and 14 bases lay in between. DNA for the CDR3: TGTGCCAGCAGCAGCAGCGGAGTGGTTGAGCAGTTCTTC. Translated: CASSSSGVVEQFF.

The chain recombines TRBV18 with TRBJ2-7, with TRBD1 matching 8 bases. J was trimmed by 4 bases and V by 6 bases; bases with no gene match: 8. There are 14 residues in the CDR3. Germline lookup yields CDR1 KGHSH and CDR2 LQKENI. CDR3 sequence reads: CASSPKDREYEQYF. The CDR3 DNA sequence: TGTGCCAGCTCTCCCAAGGACAGGGAATACGAGCAGTACTTC.

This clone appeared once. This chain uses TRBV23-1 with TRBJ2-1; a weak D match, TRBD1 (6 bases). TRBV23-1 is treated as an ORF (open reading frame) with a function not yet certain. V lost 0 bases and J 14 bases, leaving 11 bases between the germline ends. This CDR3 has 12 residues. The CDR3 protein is CASSQSGADEFF. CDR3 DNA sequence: TGCGCCAGCAGTCAATCGGGGGCGGACGAGTTCTTC.

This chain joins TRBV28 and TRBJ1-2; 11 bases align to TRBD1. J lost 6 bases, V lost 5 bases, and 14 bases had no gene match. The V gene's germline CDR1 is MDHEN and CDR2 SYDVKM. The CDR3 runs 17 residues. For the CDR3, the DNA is TGTGCCAGCAGTCCAGCGGGACAGGGGGGAATTGTAGATGGCTACACCTTC. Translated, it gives CASSPAGQGGIVDGYTF.

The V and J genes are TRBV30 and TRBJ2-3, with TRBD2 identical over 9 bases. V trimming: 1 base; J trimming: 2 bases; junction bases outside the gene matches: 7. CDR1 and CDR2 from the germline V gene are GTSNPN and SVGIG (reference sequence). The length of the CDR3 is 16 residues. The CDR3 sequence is CAWSAPTSGVTDTQYF. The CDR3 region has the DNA TGTGCCTGGAGTGCCCCGACTAGCGGAGTCACAGATACGCAGTATTTT. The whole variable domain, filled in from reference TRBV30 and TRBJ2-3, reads SQTIHQWPATLVQPVGSPLSLECTVEGTSNPNLYWYRQAAGRGLQLLFYSVGIGQISSEVPQNLSASRPQDRQFILSSKKLLLSDSGFYLCAWSAPTSGVTDTQYFGPGTRLTVL.

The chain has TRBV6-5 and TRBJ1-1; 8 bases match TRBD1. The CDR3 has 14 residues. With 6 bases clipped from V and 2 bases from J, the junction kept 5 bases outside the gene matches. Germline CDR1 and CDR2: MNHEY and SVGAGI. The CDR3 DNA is TGTGCCAGCAGCCGGACAGGGAGTAACACTGAAGCTTTCTTT. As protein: CASSRTGSNTEAFF.

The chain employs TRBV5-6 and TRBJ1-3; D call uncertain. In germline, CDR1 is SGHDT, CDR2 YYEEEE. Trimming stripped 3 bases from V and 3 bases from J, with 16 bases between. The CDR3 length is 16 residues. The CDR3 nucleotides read TGTGCCAGCAGCTCTTCGTTTTTTAATGGTGGAAACACCATATATTTT. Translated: CASSSSFFNGGNTIYF.

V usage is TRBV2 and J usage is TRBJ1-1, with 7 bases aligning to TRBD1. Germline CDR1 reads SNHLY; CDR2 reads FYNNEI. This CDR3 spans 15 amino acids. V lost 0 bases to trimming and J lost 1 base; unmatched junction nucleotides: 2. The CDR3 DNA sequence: TGTGCCAGCAGTGAAGCCAGGGGGGGGAACACTGAAGCTTTCTTT. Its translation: CASSEARGGNTEAFF.

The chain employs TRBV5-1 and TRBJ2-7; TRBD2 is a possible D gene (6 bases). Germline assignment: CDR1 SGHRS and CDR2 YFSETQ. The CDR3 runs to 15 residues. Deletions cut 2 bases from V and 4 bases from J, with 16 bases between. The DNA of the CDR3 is TGCGCCAGCAGCTTCGTATCCGATAGCGGATACGAGCAGTACTTC. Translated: CASSFVSDSGYEQYF.

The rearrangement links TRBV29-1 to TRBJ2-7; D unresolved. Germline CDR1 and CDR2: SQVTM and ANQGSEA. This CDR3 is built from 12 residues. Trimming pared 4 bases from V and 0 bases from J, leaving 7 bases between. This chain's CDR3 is CSVARFSYEQYF. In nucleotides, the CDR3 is TGCAGCGTTGCCAGGTTCTCCTACGAGCAGTACTTC.

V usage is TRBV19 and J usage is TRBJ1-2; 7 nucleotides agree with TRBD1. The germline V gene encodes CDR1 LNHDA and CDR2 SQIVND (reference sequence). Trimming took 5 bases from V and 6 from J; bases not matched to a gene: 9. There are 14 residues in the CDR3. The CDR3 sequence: CASSRRTQGNGYTF. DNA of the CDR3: TGTGCCAGTAGTCGGCGAACACAGGGGAATGGCTACACCTTC.